The T cell receptor beta chain described here comes from a study of Graves' ophthalmopathy and Graves' hyperthyroidism. Study at large: Hyperthyroidism was considered stable when no ophthalmopathy appeared within 18 months of follow-up. Whole-study results and caveats: The authors also found most expanded thyroid clonotypes above 0.001 frequency in blood.

This CDR3 comprises 16 residues. The trim removed 5 bases at V and 4 bases at J, leaving 11 bases unmatched. Germline lookup yields CDR1 DFQATT and CDR2 SNEGSKA (reference sequence). Aged 18 to 65, hyperthyroidism patients had been newly diagnosed, with under 2 months' duration. Clinical symptoms and serum thyroxine were used for diagnosis; TRAb, thyroid ultrasound and orbital computed tomography were also relied on. RNA served as the template for amplifying TCR beta CDR3 regions. Second-round multiplex PCR came after first-round RT-PCR with HTBI primers. MiXCR was run by TCRdb on the multiplex PCR reads, yielding one entry per CDR3 protein. The profile shows about 1.2 million distinct CDR3 sequences, roughly 35% of them singletons. In the case of this clonotype: Its specificity is unknown.

The chain recombines TRBV20-1 with TRBJ2-7; TRBD2 matches 13 bases. Material for sequencing was peripheral blood or thyroid tissue (not recorded which). The TCR was taken from an adult man with Graves' hyperthyroidism. The CDR3 nucleotides read TGCAGTGCTTGGACTAGCGGGAGCTCAAGGACTTACGAGCAGTACTTC. It encodes CSAWTSGSSRTYEQYF.